These 21 T cell receptor beta chains share one sample of origin, sequenced in a study of cytomegalovirus exposure and HLA in healthy donors. Primers included in the PCR were 60 Vbeta and 13 Jbeta primers. Sequenced by immunoSEQ multiplex PCR; TCRdb stores in-frame clones only, minus some. The table lists some 160,000 clones, approximately 78% of them singletons. The sequenced sample was PBMCs. These receptor sequences come from a male donor in good health and CMV-seropositive.

This clone appeared a single time. V gene TRBV9 combines with J gene TRBJ1-1; no clear D. The CDR3 runs to 13 residues. Germline CDR1 reads SGDLS; CDR2 reads YYNGEE. The germline V and J ends were trimmed by 3 bases and 5 bases, with 11 bases remaining between them. The CDR3 region has the DNA TGTGCCAGCAGCGCGGGGTTAGGAACTGAAGCTTTCTTT. Amino acids: CASSAGLGTEAFF.

V and J are TRBV5-5 and TRBJ2-3, with unresolved D. CDR3 length: 14 residues. CDR1 is SGHKS and CDR2 is YYEKEE in the germline V gene (reference sequence). The V gene lost 0 bases and the J gene lost 3 bases, with 8 bases spanning the gap. CDR3 loop: CASSLARGTDTQYF. In DNA, the CDR3 is TGTGCCAGCAGCTTGGCCCGAGGAACAGATACGCAGTATTTT.

This sequence joins TRBV4-3 and TRBJ2-7, with 9 nucleotides matching TRBD1. With V trimmed by 3 bases and J by 3 bases, 3 bases remained unmatched. The CDR3 runs to 14 residues. From germline, CDR1 is LGHNA and CDR2 YSLEER. CDR3 protein: CASSQGQGLYEQYF. Written as DNA, the CDR3 is TGCGCCAGCAGCCAGGGACAGGGTCTCTACGAGCAGTACTTC.

The chain has TRBV19 and TRBJ2-3, with TRBD1 matching over 8 bases. After removal of 1 base from V and 4 bases from J, the junction contained 1 base not matched to a gene. The germline gives CDR1 LNHDA, CDR2 SQIVND (reference sequence). This CDR3 is built from 14 residues. CDR3 residues: CASSIGTGSDTQYF. Written as DNA, the CDR3 is TGTGCCAGTAGTATAGGGACAGGGTCAGATACGCAGTATTTT.

A single count supports this clone. CDR3 protein: CASSIGGRGTDTQYF. For the CDR3, the DNA is TGTGCCAGTAGTATAGGTGGGAGAGGCACAGATACGCAGTATTTT. V usage is TRBV19 and J usage is TRBJ2-3; tentatively, D is TRBD2 (5 bases). CDR3 length: 15 amino acids. V lost 1 base to trimming and J lost 1 base, with 9 bases between them. Germline values: CDR1 LNHDA, CDR2 SQIVND (reference sequence). The whole variable domain, filled in from reference TRBV19 and TRBJ2-3, reads DGGITQSPKYLFRKEGQNVTLSCEQNLNHDAMYWYRQDPGQGLRLIYYSQIVNDFQKGDIAEGYSVSREKKESFPLTVTSAQKNPTAFYLCASSIGGRGTDTQYFGPGTRLTVL.

The chain recombines TRBV6-6 with TRBJ2-5, with 7 positions matching TRBD1. The J segment lost 2 bases and the V segment lost 6 bases, leaving 3 bases of the junction unmatched. The CDR3 loop spans 13 amino acids. Germline lookup yields CDR1 MNHNY and CDR2 SVGAGI (reference sequence). Here the CDR3 reads CASRGTVQETQYF. CDR3 DNA: TGTGCCAGCAGGGGGACAGTTCAAGAGACCCAGTACTTC.

This clone has a single count. This chain links TRBV5-1 with TRBJ1-5, with a tentative D call TRBD1 (6 bases). Germline CDR1 SGHRS, CDR2 YFSETQ. Between the trimmed V and J ends, which lost 4 bases and 1 base, there was a span of 12 bases. The CDR3 is 15 residues long. CDR3 coding DNA: TGCGCCAGCAGCCCAGGGGAGTCGAGCAATCAGCCCCAGCATTTT. Its translation: CASSPGESSNQPQHF.

The chain couples TRBV5-4 to TRBJ2-3; 8 nucleotides match TRBD2. J gave up 5 bases and V 3 bases, and 8 bases lay outside the gene matches. This CDR3 is 15 amino acids long. In germline, CDR1 is SGHNT, CDR2 YYREEE (reference sequence). The CDR3 region is CASSSAERERDTQYF. For the CDR3, the DNA is TGTGCCAGCAGCTCAGCCGAGCGGGAGAGAGATACGCAGTATTTT. The complete variable domain, with remaining parts taken from reference TRBV5-4 and TRBJ2-3, reads ETGVTQSPTHLIKTRGQQVTLRCSSQSGHNTVSWYQQALGQGPQFIFQYYREEENGRGNFPPRFSGLQFPNYSSELNVNALELDDSALYLCASSSAERERDTQYFGPGTRLTVL.

Relative to its sample, this clone is medium-sized. The J gene is TRBJ2-7, the V gene TRBV5-8; tentative D call: TRBD2 (6 bases). V was clipped by 1 base and J by 2 bases, with 13 bases between them. The CDR3 has 15 residues. Germline V gives CDR1 SGHTS, CDR2 YDEGEE. CDR3 region: CASSLMGEVAYEQYF. The CDR3 bases are TGTGCCAGCAGCTTGATGGGGGAGGTGGCCTACGAGCAGTACTTC.

This clone showed up just a few times. This sequence joins TRBV4-3 and TRBJ2-1; D gene uncertain. Germline loops: CDR1 LGHNA, CDR2 YSLEER. CDR3 length: 13 amino acids. V was shortened by 0 bases and J by 6 bases, with 6 bases between the two germline ends. In DNA form, the CDR3 reads TGCGCCAGCAGCCAAGATTTCAGCAATGAGCAGTTCTTC. It encodes CASSQDFSNEQFF.

The CDR3 spells CASSGGNMDYGYTF. CDR3 in DNA: TGTGCCAGCAGCGGGGGGAATATGGACTATGGCTACACCTTC. This chain links TRBV27 with TRBJ1-2, with a possible D match to TRBD1 (5 bases). The length of the CDR3 is 14 residues. V lost 6 bases and J lost 3, with 14 bases in between. CDR1 is MNHEY and CDR2 is SMNVEV in the germline V gene (reference sequence).

The rearrangement uses TRBV4-1 and TRBJ1-4; TRBD1 agrees at 8 bases. The germline CDR1 and CDR2 sequences are MGHRA and YSYEKL. Trimming removed 4 bases from V and 7 bases from J; junction bases left unmatched: 14. CDR3 length: 17 amino acids. The CDR3 nucleotides are TGCGCCAGCAGCCCGGCAACCCAGGGGGCGCTTAGTGAAAAACTGTTTTTT. This sequence encodes CASSPATQGALSEKLFF.

V gene TRBV11-3 combines with J gene TRBJ2-1; 11 positions match TRBD2. Losses at the gene ends were 5 bases for V and 10 bases for J; bases not matched to a gene: 4. The germline CDR1 and CDR2 sequences are SGHNT and YENEEA. The CDR3 consists of 13 residues. DNA for the CDR3: TGTGCCAGCAGCGCCGGGACTAGCGGCGAGCAGTTCTTC. It translates to CASSAGTSGEQFF.

The table lists this clone with a few counts. J is TRBJ2-4 and V is TRBV27; 7 bases map to TRBD1. V lost 6 bases and J lost 0; bases outside the gene matches: 17. The CDR3 is made up of 19 amino acids. Germline V CDR1 and CDR2: MNHEY, SMNVEV (reference sequence). The CDR3: CASSLPCRDRNLAKNIQYF. In nucleotides, the CDR3 is TGTGCCAGCAGCCTCCCTTGCCGGGACAGAAATCTAGCCAAAAACATTCAGTACTTC.

The CDR3 DNA is TGTGCCAGCAGCGTAGCTACGGGCGGGTTTGGCACAGATACGCAGTATTTT. This codes for CASSVATGGFGTDTQYF. The rearrangement links TRBV9 to TRBJ2-3; D may be TRBD2 (5 bases). The germline V and J ends were trimmed by 0 bases and 1 base, with 15 bases remaining between them. In germline, CDR1 is SGDLS, CDR2 YYNGEE. This CDR3 comprises 17 residues.

The V gene is TRBV4-3, the J gene TRBJ1-4; D might be TRBD1 (5 bases). The CDR3 loop spans 17 amino acids. Germline V gene lookup returns CDR1 LGHNA and CDR2 YSLEER. The V and J ends lost 3 bases and 0 bases respectively, with 14 bases between them. As DNA, the CDR3 is TGCGCCAGCAGCCAGGGAAGGGGAGGATCAACTAATGAAAAACTGTTTTTT. It codes for CASSQGRGGSTNEKLFF.

This clone was seen a few times. The chain recombines TRBV18 with TRBJ1-2; 7 nucleotides line up with TRBD1. The germline CDR1 and CDR2 sequences are KGHSH and LQKENI. Trimming took 2 bases from V and 5 from J; bases not matched to a gene: 8. The CDR3 extends over 15 amino acids. CDR3 region: CASSPMEGAKYGYTF. DNA of the CDR3: TGTGCCAGCTCACCAATGGAGGGGGCAAAATATGGCTACACCTTC.

Sample share makes this clone medium-sized. The chain has TRBV4-3 and TRBJ2-7, with 7 bases fitting TRBD1. CDR3 length: 16 amino acids. V was pared by 2 bases and J by 3 bases, with 10 bases of the junction left unmatched. The V gene's germline CDR1 is LGHNA and CDR2 YSLEER. The CDR3 DNA reads as TGCGCCAGCAGCCAATATCCCGGGACAGCGGACTACGAGCAGTACTTC. Translating gives CASSQYPGTADYEQYF.

This clone appeared once. Within the sample, other DNA sequences also encode this same CDR3. The CDR3 DNA reads as TGTGCCTGGAGTGTGCGAGAGAAACTGTTTTTT. Its translation: CAWSVREKLFF. The chain links TRBV30 to TRBJ1-4; no clear D. Trimming stripped 0 bases from V and 11 bases from J, with 7 bases between. CDR3 size: 11 residues. CDR1 GTSNPN and CDR2 SVGIG come from the germline V gene (reference sequence).

This clone was counted only a few times. The chain is built from TRBV7-9 and TRBJ1-2; TRBD1 matches at 10 bases. V trimming: 4 bases; J trimming: 4 bases; junction bases outside the gene matches: 9. Germline V gene data show CDR1 as SEHNR and CDR2 as FQNEAQ (reference sequence). CDR3 length: 16 residues. The CDR3 sequence: CASSSETGTGVYGYTF. DNA for the CDR3: TGTGCCAGCAGCTCTGAGACCGGGACAGGGGTCTATGGCTACACCTTC.

The rearrangement uses TRBV7-6 and TRBJ2-1; 8 bases fit TRBD1. Germline values: CDR1 SGHVS, CDR2 FNYEAQ. This CDR3 region has 12 residues. V dropped 5 bases and J dropped 12; count of bases not matched to a gene: 6. The CDR3 DNA is TGTGCCAGCAGCCAAGTTGGGACAGGGCAGTTCTTC. This gives the protein CASSQVGTGQFF.